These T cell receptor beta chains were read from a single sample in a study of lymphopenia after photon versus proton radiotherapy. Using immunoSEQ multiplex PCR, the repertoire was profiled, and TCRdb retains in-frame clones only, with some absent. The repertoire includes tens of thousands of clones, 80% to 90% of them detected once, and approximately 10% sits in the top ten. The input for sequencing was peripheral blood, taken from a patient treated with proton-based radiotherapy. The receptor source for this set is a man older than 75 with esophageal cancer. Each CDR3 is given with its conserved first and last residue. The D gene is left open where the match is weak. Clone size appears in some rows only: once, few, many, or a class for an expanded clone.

cdr3_aa: CASSPGVGYTF; cdr3_nt: TGTGCCAGTAGTCCAGGCGTTGGCTACACCTTC; d_call: -; j_call: TRBJ1-2; v_call: TRBV19; clone_size: -
cdr3_aa: CASSPQTGAGANVLTF; cdr3_nt: TGTGCCAGCAGCCCACAGACAGGTGCTGGGGCCAACGTCCTGACTTTC; d_call: -; j_call: TRBJ2-6; v_call: TRBV7-3; clone_size: -
cdr3_aa: CASSTGQVNTGELFF; cdr3_nt: TGTGCCAGCAGCACGGGACAGGTGAACACCGGGGAGCTGTTTTTT; d_call: TRBD1; j_call: TRBJ2-2; v_call: TRBV5-4; clone_size: -
cdr3_aa: CAWSGRQLYTEAFF; cdr3_nt: TGTGCCTGGAGTGGTAGACAGCTTTACACTGAAGCTTTCTTT; d_call: -; j_call: TRBJ1-1; v_call: TRBV30; clone_size: -
cdr3_aa: CASSLVGAAETQYF; cdr3_nt: TGTGCCAGCAGCTTAGTGGGGGCGGCGGAGACCCAGTACTTC; d_call: -; j_call: TRBJ2-5; v_call: TRBV7-9; clone_size: -
cdr3_aa: CASSITNTEAFF; cdr3_nt: TGTGCCAGCAGTATTACGAACACTGAAGCTTTCTTT; d_call: -; j_call: TRBJ1-1; v_call: TRBV6-6; clone_size: -
cdr3_aa: CASSPLGQGVEQYF; cdr3_nt: TGTGCCAGCAGTCCCCTGGGACAGGGGGTCGAGCAGTACTTC; d_call: TRBD1; j_call: TRBJ2-7; v_call: TRBV27; clone_size: -
cdr3_aa: CASSRWGNVDEQFF; cdr3_nt: TGCGCCAGCAGCCGGTGGGGTAACGTGGATGAGCAGTTCTTC; d_call: -; j_call: TRBJ2-1; v_call: TRBV5-1; clone_size: -
cdr3_aa: CASSSRWRSDTGELFF; cdr3_nt: TGTGCCAGCAGCTCCCGGTGGCGGTCTGACACCGGGGAGCTGTTTTTT; d_call: -; j_call: TRBJ2-2; v_call: TRBV11-2; clone_size: -
cdr3_aa: CASSAVGRGDTEAFF; cdr3_nt: TGTGCCAGCAGCGCCGTGGGACGAGGGGACACTGAAGCTTTCTTT; d_call: -; j_call: TRBJ1-1; v_call: TRBV7-9; clone_size: few
cdr3_aa: CASSMLGQGNEQFF; cdr3_nt: TGTGCCAGTAGTATGCTAGGACAGGGCAATGAGCAGTTCTTC; d_call: TRBD1; j_call: TRBJ2-1; v_call: TRBV19; clone_size: -
cdr3_aa: CASSSEGYRDSPLHF; cdr3_nt: TGTGCCAGCAGCTCCGAGGGATACAGGGATTCACCCCTCCACTTT; d_call: -; j_call: TRBJ1-6; v_call: TRBV7-3; clone_size: -
cdr3_aa: CASSPRGPYEQYF; cdr3_nt: TGTGCCAGCAGCCCTCGGGGGCCATACGAGCAGTACTTC; d_call: -; j_call: TRBJ2-7; v_call: TRBV11-1; clone_size: -
cdr3_aa: CASSQGRATDTQYF; cdr3_nt: TGCGCCAGCAGCCAAGGCAGGGCAACAGATACGCAGTATTTT; d_call: -; j_call: TRBJ2-3; v_call: TRBV4-1; clone_size: -
cdr3_aa: CASSQDELAGATEQYF; cdr3_nt: TGCGCCAGCAGCCAAGATGAACTAGCGGGGGCAACAGAGCAGTACTTC; d_call: TRBD2; j_call: TRBJ2-7; v_call: TRBV4-1; clone_size: -
cdr3_aa: CASSLDTGLEYEQYF; cdr3_nt: TGTGCCAGCAGCTTAGACACGGGACTAGAGTACGAGCAGTACTTC; d_call: TRBD2; j_call: TRBJ2-7; v_call: TRBV11-1; clone_size: -
cdr3_aa: CASKGLVEETQYF; cdr3_nt: TGTGCCAGCAAAGGACTAGTGGAAGAGACCCAGTACTTC; d_call: TRBD2; j_call: TRBJ2-5; v_call: TRBV6-1; clone_size: -
cdr3_aa: CASGTYSTDTQYF; cdr3_nt: TGTGCCAGCGGAACATATAGCACAGATACGCAGTATTTT; d_call: -; j_call: TRBJ2-3; v_call: TRBV5-6; clone_size: once
cdr3_aa: CASSLRGAGQGINEQYF; cdr3_nt: TGTGCCAGCAGCTTAAGGGGCGCGGGACAGGGGATCAACGAGCAGTACTTC; d_call: TRBD1; j_call: TRBJ2-7; v_call: TRBV7-8; clone_size: -
cdr3_aa: CASSLDRDEQYF; cdr3_nt: TGCGCCAGCAGCTTGGACAGGGACGAGCAGTACTTC; d_call: -; j_call: TRBJ2-7; v_call: TRBV5-1; clone_size: once
cdr3_aa: CASSEGQLNTQYF; cdr3_nt: TGTGCCAGCAGCGAGGGACAATTAAATACGCAGTATTTT; d_call: -; j_call: TRBJ2-3; v_call: TRBV9; clone_size: -
cdr3_aa: CASSPALTGTGAYEQYF; cdr3_nt: TGTGCCAGCTCACCTGCATTGACCGGGACAGGGGCTTACGAGCAGTACTTC; d_call: TRBD1; j_call: TRBJ2-7; v_call: TRBV18; clone_size: -
cdr3_aa: CASSFGGLAGEQFF; cdr3_nt: TGTGCCAGCAGCTTCGGGGGACTAGCGGGTGAGCAGTTCTTC; d_call: TRBD2; j_call: TRBJ2-1; v_call: TRBV7-9; clone_size: -
cdr3_aa: CASNAGSEQYF; cdr3_nt: TGTGCCAGCAATGCGGGGTCCGAGCAGTACTTC; d_call: -; j_call: TRBJ2-7; v_call: TRBV28; clone_size: -
cdr3_aa: CSVGQASYNEQFF; cdr3_nt: TGCAGCGTCGGACAGGCCTCCTACAATGAGCAGTTCTTC; d_call: TRBD1; j_call: TRBJ2-1; v_call: TRBV29-1; clone_size: -
cdr3_aa: CASSLASSGPYEQYF; cdr3_nt: TGTGCCAGCAGCTTGGCCTCTAGCGGACCCTACGAGCAGTACTTC; d_call: TRBD2; j_call: TRBJ2-7; v_call: TRBV5-4; clone_size: once
cdr3_aa: CSAREGGYTF; cdr3_nt: TGCAGTGCTAGAGAGGGAGGCTACACCTTC; d_call: -; j_call: TRBJ1-2; v_call: TRBV20-1; clone_size: few
cdr3_aa: CASSLGTSGGISYEQYF; cdr3_nt: TGTGCCAGCAGCTTAGGGACTAGCGGGGGGATCTCCTACGAGCAGTACTTC; d_call: TRBD2; j_call: TRBJ2-7; v_call: TRBV13; clone_size: -
cdr3_aa: CASSEQGSSYEQYF; cdr3_nt: TGCGCCAGCAGTGAGCAGGGGAGCTCCTACGAGCAGTACTTC; d_call: -; j_call: TRBJ2-7; v_call: TRBV10-1; clone_size: -
cdr3_aa: CASSQEGTGWVGYNEQFF; cdr3_nt: TGCGCCAGCAGCCAAGAGGGAACAGGGTGGGTCGGCTACAATGAGCAGTTCTTC; d_call: -; j_call: TRBJ2-1; v_call: TRBV4-3; clone_size: -
cdr3_aa: CASVKGAATGANVLTF; cdr3_nt: TGTGCCAGCGTCAAGGGGGCCGCTACTGGGGCCAACGTCCTGACTTTC; d_call: TRBD1; j_call: TRBJ2-6; v_call: TRBV6-6; clone_size: -
cdr3_aa: CASSSRGSTDTQYF; cdr3_nt: TGTGCCAGCAGCTCCCGGGGGAGCACAGATACGCAGTATTTT; d_call: -; j_call: TRBJ2-3; v_call: TRBV5-4; clone_size: -
cdr3_aa: CASTVEGTYGYTF; cdr3_nt: TGTGCCAGTACCGTGGAGGGGACCTATGGCTACACCTTC; d_call: -; j_call: TRBJ1-2; v_call: TRBV19; clone_size: -
cdr3_aa: CASSDPRGDRANTEAFF; cdr3_nt: TGTGCCAGCAGTGATCCTAGGGGGGACAGGGCGAACACTGAAGCTTTCTTT; d_call: TRBD1; j_call: TRBJ1-1; v_call: TRBV6-1; clone_size: -
cdr3_aa: CASSLDGLSDYGYTF; cdr3_nt: TGTGCCAGCAGTCTCGACGGACTGAGTGACTATGGCTACACCTTC; d_call: -; j_call: TRBJ1-2; v_call: TRBV2; clone_size: -
cdr3_aa: CAISGQGSGSYEQYF; cdr3_nt: TGTGCCATCAGTGGCCAGGGGTCCGGATCCTACGAGCAGTACTTC; d_call: -; j_call: TRBJ2-7; v_call: TRBV10-3; clone_size: -
cdr3_aa: CTSPPGDYNSPLHF; cdr3_nt: TGCACCAGCCCCCCGGGGGACTATAATTCACCCCTCCACTTT; d_call: -; j_call: TRBJ1-6; v_call: TRBV1; clone_size: -
cdr3_aa: CASSFNGSPGEKLFF; cdr3_nt: TGTGCCAGCAGTTTTAACGGATCCCCAGGGGAAAAACTGTTTTTT; d_call: -; j_call: TRBJ1-4; v_call: TRBV2; clone_size: -
cdr3_aa: CASSQSEVSRSNEKLFF; cdr3_nt: TGCGCCAGCAGCCAAAGCGAGGTCAGCAGGTCTAATGAAAAACTGTTTTTT; d_call: -; j_call: TRBJ1-4; v_call: TRBV4-3; clone_size: once
cdr3_aa: CASSLASGNTIYF; cdr3_nt: TGTGCCAGCAGCTTAGCTTCGGGAAACACCATATATTTT; d_call: -; j_call: TRBJ1-3; v_call: TRBV11-2; clone_size: once
cdr3_aa: CASSSTLRVNTEAFF; cdr3_nt: TGTGCCAGCAGCTCCACCCTTAGGGTGAACACTGAAGCTTTCTTT; d_call: -; j_call: TRBJ1-1; v_call: TRBV7-2; clone_size: -